Listed below are T cell receptor beta chains from one sample, sequenced in a study of shared clonotypes between healthy human individuals. The data were produced by immunoSEQ multiplex PCR, yet TCRdb's version contains in-frame clones alone and is incomplete. The table lists 400,000 to 550,000 clones, around three quarters of them singletons. The sequenced material came from PBMCs. These receptors all come from a woman aged 40 to 49 in good health. Some clones in this sample may be carry-over from other donors' samples. The CDR3 runs from the conserved cysteine through the conserved F or W. D genes are given only for firm matches. The listing skips clone size in some rows; elsewhere it reads once, few, many or a size class.

TRBV28	-	TRBJ2-3	TRBD2	TGTGCCAGCAGTTTGGGGTCTAGCGGGAGGTTGGCAGATACGCAGTATTTT	CASSLGSSGRLADTQYF
TRBV19	-	TRBJ1-2	TRBD1	TGTGCCAGTACCGTTCCGGGGGGGACAGGGCGCTTCTACACCTTC	CASTVPGGTGRFYTF
TRBV28	-	TRBJ2-7	-	TGTGCCAGCAGTTTGGTGGGCTACGAGCAGTACTTC	CASSLVGYEQYF
TRBV5-1	-	TRBJ2-3	TRBD2	TGCGCCAGCAGCACCGGGACTAGCTTTGACACAGATACGCAGTATTTT	CASSTGTSFDTDTQYF
TRBV19	-	TRBJ2-3	-	TGTGCCAGTAGCCGTACAGGGATGGGCGCAGATACGCAGTATTTT	CASSRTGMGADTQYF
TRBV7-8	-	TRBJ2-1	-	TGTGCCAGCAGCACGGACAGCAATGAGCAGTTCTTC	CASSTDSNEQFF
TRBV5-6	-	TRBJ2-1	TRBD2	TGTGCCAGCAGATCCCCAGCGGGGGGAGGAGATGAGCAGTTCTTC	CASRSPAGGGDEQFF
TRBV30	-	TRBJ2-7	-	TGTGCCTGGAGCCCGATGGGCAGGATGTACTTC	CAWSPMGRMYF
TRBV19	-	TRBJ1-5	-	TGTGCCAGTAGTATGGGAATTACTAGCAATCAGCCCCAGCATTTT	CASSMGITSNQPQHF
TRBV6-6	many	TRBJ1-5	-	TGTGCCAGCAACACAGGTTTCAATCAGCCCCAGCATTTT	CASNTGFNQPQHF
TRBV5-4	-	TRBJ2-7	-	TGTGCCAGCAGCTCCAAGGAGAGCACATACGAGCAGTACTTC	CASSSKESTYEQYF
TRBV11-3	-	TRBJ2-2	-	TGTGCCAGCAGCTTAGTTGGCACATCCGGGGAGCTGTTTTTT	CASSLVGTSGELFF
TRBV7-9	-	TRBJ2-1	-	TGTGCCAGCAGCTTTGGCTGGATCGGTCGAAGTTACAATGAGCAGTTCTTC	CASSFGWIGRSYNEQFF
TRBV9	-	TRBJ2-7	TRBD2	TGTGCCAGCAGCATCGGACTAGCGGGAGCTTTCGAGCAGTACTTC	CASSIGLAGAFEQYF
TRBV12-5	-	TRBJ2-1	-	TGTGCTAGTGCACAGGCCGAAAATGAGCAGTTCTTC	CASAQAENEQFF
TRBV5-1	-	TRBJ2-7	-	TGCGCCAGCAGCTTGGGGACAGCCTCCTACGAGCAGTACTTC	CASSLGTASYEQYF
TRBV2	-	TRBJ2-1	TRBD2	TGTGCCAGCAGTGAAGCCGGGGTAGCGGGAGGGTACAATGAGCAGTTCTTC	CASSEAGVAGGYNEQFF
TRBV21-1	-	TRBJ2-5	-	TGTGCCAGCAGCAATTCGTGGCTGGGCAAGACCCAGTACTTC	CASSNSWLGKTQYF
TRBV29-1	few	TRBJ2-5	TRBD2	TGCAGCGCCGAGTGGCTAGCGGGAACAGAGACCCAGTACTTC	CSAEWLAGTETQYF
TRBV27	few	TRBJ2-5	-	TGTGCCAGCAGACTAGCCCAAGAGACCCAGTACTTC	CASRLAQETQYF
TRBV28	-	TRBJ2-7	TRBD1	TGTGCCAGCAGAAGCCCCTCTGGAACCGGCCGGGACAGGTCTTCCTACGAGCAGTACTTC	CASRSPSGTGRDRSSYEQYF
TRBV29-1	-	TRBJ2-5	TRBD2	TGCAGCGTTATAGACCCGACTAGCGAAACGTACCAAGAGACCCAGTACTTC	CSVIDPTSETYQETQYF
TRBV10-3	-	TRBJ2-7	-	TGTGCCATCTGTTCCGGGATCCTCTATCTCTACTACGAGCAGTACTTC	CAICSGILYLYYEQYF
TRBV9	few	TRBJ2-1	-	TGTGCCAGCACCACAACCAGTGGGGACAATGAGCAGTTCTTC	CASTTTSGDNEQFF
TRBV15	-	TRBJ2-7	TRBD2	TGTGCCACCAGCAGAGGCCTAGCGGGAGCGTGGTACGAGCAGTACTTC	CATSRGLAGAWYEQYF
TRBV18	-	TRBJ1-4	-	TGTGCCAGCTCCTCGGGGACAACTAATGAAAAACTGTTTTTT	CASSSGTTNEKLFF
TRBV9	-	TRBJ2-5	TRBD2	TGTGCCAGCAGCGAGACCCCCGGGACTAGCGGGGGTGAGACCCAGTACTTC	CASSETPGTSGGETQYF
TRBV11-2	-	TRBJ2-7	TRBD1	TGTGCCAGCAGCTTCCACCTTAGGACAGGGGGCGTCGAGCAGTACTTC	CASSFHLRTGGVEQYF
TRBV28	-	TRBJ2-1	TRBD1	TGTGCCAGCAGTCCTCACAGGGGGCTAAGTGAGCAGTTCTTC	CASSPHRGLSEQFF